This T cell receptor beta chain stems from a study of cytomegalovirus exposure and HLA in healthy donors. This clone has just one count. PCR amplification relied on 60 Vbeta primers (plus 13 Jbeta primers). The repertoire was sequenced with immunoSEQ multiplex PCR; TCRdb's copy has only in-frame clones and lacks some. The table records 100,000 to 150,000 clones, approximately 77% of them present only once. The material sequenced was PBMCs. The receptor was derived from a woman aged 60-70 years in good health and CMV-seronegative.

The CDR3 DNA sequence: TGTGCCAGCAGATCATCCGACAGGGGGCGCGGGGAGACCCAGTACTTC. It yields the protein CASRSSDRGRGETQYF. The chain links TRBV28 to TRBJ2-5; TRBD1 matches at 10 bases. This CDR3 is built from 16 residues. V shed 6 bases and J 5 bases; nucleotides not matched to a gene: 12. The V gene's germline CDR1 is MDHEN and CDR2 SYDVKM.